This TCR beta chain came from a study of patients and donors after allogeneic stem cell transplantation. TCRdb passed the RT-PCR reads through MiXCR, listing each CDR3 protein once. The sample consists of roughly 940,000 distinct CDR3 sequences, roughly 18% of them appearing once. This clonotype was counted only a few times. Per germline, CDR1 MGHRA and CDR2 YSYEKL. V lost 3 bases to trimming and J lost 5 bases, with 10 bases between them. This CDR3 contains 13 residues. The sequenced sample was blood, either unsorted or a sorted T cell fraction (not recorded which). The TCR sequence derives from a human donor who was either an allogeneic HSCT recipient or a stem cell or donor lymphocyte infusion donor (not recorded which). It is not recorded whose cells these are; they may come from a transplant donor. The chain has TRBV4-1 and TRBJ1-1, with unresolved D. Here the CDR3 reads CASSHSSGTEAFF. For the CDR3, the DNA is TGCGCCAGCAGCCATTCCTCGGGTACTGAAGCTTTCTTT.